Listed below are T cell receptor beta chains from one sample, sequenced in a study of blood T cell repertoires in COVID-19. Clones were sequenced by immunoSEQ multiplex PCR, and TCRdb holds only the in-frame ones, with some missing. The table records 45,000 to 70,000 clones, roughly 90% of them present only once. The specimen was peripheral blood. The receptors derive from a woman aged 80 or over with COVID-19, enrolled during active disease. The CDR3 runs from the conserved cysteine through the conserved F or W. The D gene is left open where the match is weak. Size values are once, few and many counts, or a class for expanded clones, and some rows have none.

V	J	size	D	length	CDR3	DNA
TRBV2	TRBJ2-2	few	TRBD1	14	CASDRDGHTGELFF	TGTGCCAGCGACAGGGACGGGCACACCGGGGAGCTGTTTTTT
TRBV12-3/TRBV12-4	TRBJ1-1	large	-	12	CASSLGLSEAFF	TGTGCCAGCAGCCTCGGACTTTCTGAAGCTTTCTTT
TRBV7-9	TRBJ1-1	-	TRBD1	15	CASSLSYRGHTEAFF	TGTGCCAGCAGCTTAAGTTACAGGGGGCACACTGAAGCTTTCTTT
TRBV5-6	TRBJ2-5	once	TRBD2	17	CASSLVTAGGPWETQYF	TGTGCCAGCAGCTTGGTTACAGCGGGGGGGCCGTGGGAGACCCAGTACTTC
TRBV5-8	TRBJ1-1	-	TRBD1	16	CASSIRQGRPNTEAFF	TGTGCCAGCAGCATCCGACAGGGAAGGCCGAACACTGAAGCTTTCTTT
TRBV30	TRBJ2-7	-	TRBD1	14	CAWSHRGQGYEQYF	TGTGCCTGGAGCCATAGGGGACAGGGCTACGAGCAGTACTTC
TRBV2	TRBJ2-2	-	TRBD2	16	CASKTSGGPNTGELFF	TGTGCCAGCAAGACTAGCGGGGGCCCGAACACCGGGGAGCTGTTTTTT
TRBV27	TRBJ1-2	-	TRBD1	13	CASSYDRGFGYTF	TGTGCCAGCAGTTATGACAGGGGATTTGGCTACACCTTC
TRBV3-1/TRBV3-2	TRBJ1-6	-	-	14	CASSLRTPNSPLHF	TGTGCCAGCAGCCTCAGGACTCCCAATTCACCCCTCCACTTT
TRBV5-6	TRBJ2-7	-	TRBD1	14	CASSLRDRGREQYF	TGTGCCAGCAGCTTGAGGGACAGGGGACGCGAGCAGTACTTC
TRBV11-2	TRBJ2-7	-	TRBD2	15	CASTLIAGASYEQYF	TGTGCCAGCACCCTAATAGCGGGGGCTTCCTACGAGCAGTACTTC
TRBV5-1	TRBJ1-1	-	-	13	CASSGTLNTEAFF	TGCGCCAGCAGCGGCACATTGAACACTGAAGCTTTCTTT
TRBV7-2	TRBJ2-2	-	TRBD2	19	CASSFPAGGAGGPSGELFF	TGTGCCAGCAGCTTCCCTGCGGGGGGAGCGGGGGGGCCGAGCGGGGAGCTGTTTTTT
TRBV6-5	TRBJ2-1	-	TRBD2	12	CASGGGIYEQFF	TGTGCCAGCGGGGGGGGGATCTATGAGCAGTTCTTC
TRBV6-5	TRBJ1-2	-	-	13	CASSYFPSYGYTF	TGTGCCAGCAGTTACTTCCCCAGCTATGGCTACACCTTC
TRBV4-1	TRBJ2-5	-	TRBD2	14	CASSLGLAGETQYF	TGCGCCAGCAGCCTGGGACTAGCAGGGGAGACCCAGTACTTC
TRBV12-5	TRBJ2-1	-	TRBD2	15	CASGSLAGGQNEQFF	TGTGCTAGTGGTTCCCTAGCGGGGGGGCAGAATGAGCAGTTCTTC
TRBV18	TRBJ2-5	once	TRBD2	18	CASSPKTSGGTYQETQYF	TGTGCCAGCTCACCAAAGACTAGCGGGGGGACGTACCAAGAGACCCAGTACTTC
TRBV11-2	TRBJ2-5	-	TRBD2	15	CASSSAGAGRETQYF	TGTGCCAGCAGCTCAGCGGGGGCAGGGCGTGAGACCCAGTACTTC
TRBV9	TRBJ1-3	-	TRBD1	17	CASSVGYRGVSGNTIYF	TGTGCCAGCAGCGTAGGATACAGGGGTGTCTCTGGAAACACCATATATTTT
TRBV7-9	TRBJ2-1	-	TRBD2	15	CASSTSGGHYNEQFF	TGTGCCAGCAGCACGAGCGGGGGGCACTACAATGAGCAGTTCTTC
TRBV5-1	TRBJ2-6	-	TRBD1	17	CASSSGTGSGGANVLTF	TGCGCCAGCAGCTCCGGGACAGGGTCAGGTGGGGCCAACGTCCTGACTTTC
TRBV5-1	TRBJ1-3	once	-	15	CASSSDGRAGNTIYF	TGCGCCAGCAGCTCCGACGGGAGGGCTGGAAACACCATATATTTT
TRBV7-9	TRBJ2-3	-	TRBD2	17	CASSLDASGKSTDTQYF	TGTGCCAGCAGCTTAGACGCTAGCGGGAAAAGCACAGATACGCAGTATTTT
TRBV7-2	TRBJ2-5	once	TRBD1	13	CASSQQGGETQYF	TGTGCCAGCAGCCAACAGGGGGGTGAGACCCAGTACTTC
TRBV6-5	TRBJ2-4	-	TRBD2	15	CASSSSGVAKNIQYF	TGTGCCAGCAGTTCAAGCGGGGTAGCCAAAAACATTCAGTACTTC
TRBV12-5	TRBJ2-1	-	TRBD1	14	CASGPPDRGAEQFF	TGTGCTAGTGGCCCCCCGGACAGGGGGGCTGAGCAGTTCTTC
TRBV5-1	TRBJ2-2	few	-	17	CASSQSPGPLNTGGIIF	TGCGCCAGCAGCCAATCCCCGGGACCCTTGAACACCGGGGGTATAATTTTT
TRBV30	TRBJ2-6	-	TRBD2	16	CAWSWGGSSGANVLTF	TGTGCCTGGAGTTGGGGGGGTAGCTCTGGGGCCAACGTCCTGACTTTC
TRBV27	TRBJ1-4	-	-	14	CASSLWGGNEKLFF	TGTGCCAGCAGTTTATGGGGGGGTAATGAAAAACTGTTTTTT
TRBV5-4	TRBJ2-7	-	-	16	CASSSQGGDDYYEQYF	TGTGCCAGCAGCTCGCAGGGGGGAGACGACTACTACGAGCAGTACTTC
TRBV4-2	TRBJ2-5	-	-	15	CARDTSRTVQETQYF	TGTGCCAGGGACACGTCCCGTACCGTTCAAGAGACCCAGTACTTC
TRBV5-1	TRBJ1-1	once	-	15	CASSLPTGINTEAFF	TGCGCCAGCAGCTTGCCCACAGGGATCAACACTGAAGCTTTCTTT
TRBV19	TRBJ1-2	-	TRBD1	14	CASSTSGTGDGYTF	TGTGCCAGTAGTACTTCCGGGACAGGGGATGGCTACACCTTC
TRBV19	TRBJ1-5	once	-	15	CASSSAEASNQPQHF	TGTGCCAGTAGTTCCGCCGAAGCTAGCAATCAGCCCCAGCATTTT
TRBV19	TRBJ1-5	few	TRBD1	16	CASSIKDRAGNQPQHF	TGTGCCAGTAGTATAAAGGACAGGGCGGGCAATCAGCCCCAGCATTTT
TRBV6-5	TRBJ2-3	-	TRBD2	15	CASSSKRGGTDTQYF	TGTGCCAGCAGCTCGAAGCGGGGGGGTACAGATACGCAGTATTTT
TRBV5-1	TRBJ2-1	-	TRBD1	16	CASPTGQGIFYNEQFF	TGCGCCAGCCCTACGGGACAGGGGATCTTCTACAATGAGCAGTTCTTC
TRBV27	TRBJ2-7	-	TRBD1	16	CASSLSPNRGLGEQYF	TGTGCCAGCAGTTTATCCCCAAACAGGGGATTAGGCGAGCAGTACTTC
TRBV7-2	TRBJ1-2	-	-	14	CASSLESQVYGYTF	TGTGCCAGCAGCTTAGAGTCCCAGGTCTATGGCTACACCTTC
TRBV12-3/TRBV12-4	TRBJ1-2	once	TRBD1	13	CASSQDRGYGYTF	TGTGCCAGCAGCCAGGACAGGGGCTATGGCTACACCTTC
TRBV7-8	TRBJ1-2	-	-	18	CASSLSARATGTRSGYTF	TGTGCCAGCAGCCTCTCAGCCCGAGCCACCGGGACAAGGTCTGGCTACACCTTC
TRBV2	TRBJ2-7	-	-	14	CASSGQGIAHEQYF	TGTGCCAGCAGTGGTCAGGGAATTGCCCACGAGCAGTACTTC
TRBV18	TRBJ1-6	-	-	13	CASSTEINSPLHF	TGTGCCAGCTCAACAGAAATTAATTCACCCCTCCACTTT
TRBV15	TRBJ2-4	-	TRBD1	13	CATSRQGADIQYF	TGTGCCACTTCCCGACAGGGGGCTGACATTCAGTACTTC
TRBV30	TRBJ1-1	-	-	13	CAWSARVDTEAFF	TGTGCCTGGAGTGCGAGGGTTGACACTGAAGCTTTCTTT
TRBV5-1	TRBJ1-5	few	TRBD1	14	CASSLGTGSQPQHF	TGCGCCAGCAGCTTGGGGACAGGGAGCCAGCCCCAGCATTTT
TRBV6-1	TRBJ2-7	-	TRBD2	15	CASSEARLASYEQYF	TGTGCCAGCAGTGAAGCTCGACTAGCAAGCTACGAGCAGTACTTC
TRBV18	TRBJ2-7	-	-	12	CASSPRGHEQYF	TGTGCCAGCTCACCCCGAGGCCACGAGCAGTACTTC
TRBV6-5	TRBJ2-7	-	TRBD2	13	CASTGTSSYEQYF	TGTGCCAGCACCGGGACTAGTTCCTACGAGCAGTACTTC
TRBV3-1/TRBV3-2	TRBJ2-2	-	-	15	CASSQVNDRAGELFF	TGTGCCAGCAGCCAAGTCAACGATCGGGCCGGGGAGCTGTTTTTT
TRBV9	TRBJ2-1	-	TRBD2	18	CASSVGLAGGFPVGEQFF	TGTGCCAGCAGCGTAGGACTAGCGGGGGGCTTTCCGGTCGGTGAGCAGTTCTTC
TRBV19	TRBJ1-1	-	TRBD1	14	CASRAGGKDTEAFF	TGTGCCAGTAGGGCAGGGGGTAAAGACACTGAAGCTTTCTTT
TRBV3-1/TRBV3-2	TRBJ1-1	-	-	15	CASSQAQGLRTEAFF	TGTGCCAGCAGCCAAGCTCAGGGGCTTAGGACTGAAGCTTTCTTT
TRBV28	TRBJ1-2	-	-	15	CASSLNTQQGYGYTF	TGTGCCAGCAGTTTGAACACACAGCAGGGCTATGGCTACACCTTC
TRBV18	TRBJ1-3	-	-	13	CASSPTRGNTIYF	TGTGCCAGCTCACCTACCAGAGGAAACACCATATATTTT
TRBV30	TRBJ2-7	-	TRBD1	15	CAWSVGGTGNDEQYF	TGTGCCTGGAGTGTAGGAGGGACAGGGAACGACGAGCAGTACTTC
TRBV6-5	TRBJ2-6	-	TRBD2	15	CATGRTAGGANVLTF	TGTGCCACCGGACGTACAGCGGGGGGGGCCAACGTCCTGACTTTC